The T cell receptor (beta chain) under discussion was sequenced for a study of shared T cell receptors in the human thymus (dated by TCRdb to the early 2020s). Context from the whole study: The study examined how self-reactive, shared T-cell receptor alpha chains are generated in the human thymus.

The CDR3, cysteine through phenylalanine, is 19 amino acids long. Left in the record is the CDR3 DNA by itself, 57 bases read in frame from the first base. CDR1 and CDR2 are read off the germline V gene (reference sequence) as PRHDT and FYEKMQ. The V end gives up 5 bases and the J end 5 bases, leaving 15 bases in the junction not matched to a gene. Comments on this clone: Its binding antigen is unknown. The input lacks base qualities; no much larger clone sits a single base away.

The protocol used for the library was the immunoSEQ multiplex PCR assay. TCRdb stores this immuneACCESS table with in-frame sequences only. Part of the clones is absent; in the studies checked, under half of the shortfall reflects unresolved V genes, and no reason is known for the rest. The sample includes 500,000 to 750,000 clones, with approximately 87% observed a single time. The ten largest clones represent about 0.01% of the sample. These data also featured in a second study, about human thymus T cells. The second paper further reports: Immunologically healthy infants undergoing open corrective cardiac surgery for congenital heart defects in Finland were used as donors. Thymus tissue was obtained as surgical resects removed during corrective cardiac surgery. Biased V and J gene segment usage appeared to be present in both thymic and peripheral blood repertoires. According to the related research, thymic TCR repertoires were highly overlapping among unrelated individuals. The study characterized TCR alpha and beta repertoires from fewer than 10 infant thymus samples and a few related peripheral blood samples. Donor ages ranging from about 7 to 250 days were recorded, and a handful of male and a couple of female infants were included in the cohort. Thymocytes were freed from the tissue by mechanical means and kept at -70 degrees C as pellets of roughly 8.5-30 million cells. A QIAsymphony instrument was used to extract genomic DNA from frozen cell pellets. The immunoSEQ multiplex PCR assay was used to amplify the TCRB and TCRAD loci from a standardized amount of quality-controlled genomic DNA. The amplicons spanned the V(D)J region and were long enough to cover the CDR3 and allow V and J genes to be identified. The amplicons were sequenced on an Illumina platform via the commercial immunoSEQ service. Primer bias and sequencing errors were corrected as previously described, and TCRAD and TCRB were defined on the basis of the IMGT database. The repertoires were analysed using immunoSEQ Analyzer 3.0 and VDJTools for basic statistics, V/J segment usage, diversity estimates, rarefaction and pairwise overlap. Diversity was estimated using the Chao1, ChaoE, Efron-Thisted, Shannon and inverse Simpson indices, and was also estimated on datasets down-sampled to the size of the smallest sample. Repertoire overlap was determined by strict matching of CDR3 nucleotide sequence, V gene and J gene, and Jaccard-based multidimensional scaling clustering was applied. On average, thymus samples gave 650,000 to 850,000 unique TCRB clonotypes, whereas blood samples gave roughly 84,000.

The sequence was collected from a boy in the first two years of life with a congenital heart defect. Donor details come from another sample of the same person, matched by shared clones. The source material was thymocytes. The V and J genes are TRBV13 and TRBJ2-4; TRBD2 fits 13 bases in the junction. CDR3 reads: CASSPPGLAGQVVENIQYF. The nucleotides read TGTGCCAGCAGCCCCCCGGGACTAGCGGGGCAAGTAGTCGAAAACATTCAGTACTTC.